This T cell receptor (beta chain) was identified during a study of CD8 T cells in ankylosing spondylitis (dated by TCRdb to between 2016 and 2019). The study in broad terms: To find TCR variants linked to disease, the study profiled T cell receptor beta repertoires in ankylosing spondylitis patients and healthy donors. The whole study cohort included 108 healthy donors and 20 to 25 ankylosing spondylitis patients. Samples of peripheral blood were taken, and for ankylosing spondylitis patients, synovial fluid was collected as well. Here is what the overall study found, with its caveats: Blood from ankylosing spondylitis patients appeared to be characterized by a TCR beta motif made up of several highly homologous amino acid variants. The disease-linked clones were reported as significantly enriched in matched synovial fluid samples from ankylosing spondylitis patients. Some motif variants had previously been reported in the synovial fluid and blood of reactive arthritis patients, which suggests shared mechanisms of disease initiation. A CD8+ phenotype was shown by the disease-linked clones, which were found at relatively low frequencies in peripheral blood.

Reading the germline V gene gives CDR1 SQVTM and CDR2 ANQGSEA. The germline V end is reduced by 8 bases and the J end by 2 bases; junction bases left unmatched: 6. The CDR3 goes from the cysteine to the phenylalanine over 13 residues. CDR3 DNA only is kept here, 39 bases in frame from base 1. This clonotype counts as medium-sized (0.01 to 0.1%). The antigen this receptor binds is unknown. Base qualities are not recorded, but no much larger clone differs from it by a single base. Sequencer: Illumina MiSeq. TCR beta libraries were prepared by quantitative 5'-RACE with molecular barcodes. For the original study's pipeline: A new computational method, built on a probabilistic model of VDJ rearrangement, was used to identify disease-linked TCR variants. TCRdb trimmed public reads at Q25 via fastp, called clones via MiXCR and kept in-frame beta chains. For every CDR3 protein sequence, its rows merge into one entry that carries the most common genes and DNA. Clone size and V and J calls follow TCRdb, not the original study. A total of about 23,000 distinct CDR3 sequences appear in this sample, around 16% of them only once. The ten largest clones capture approximately 29% of the sample.

The TCR was taken from a male donor with ankylosing spondylitis or in good health (not recorded which). The rearrangement joined TRBV29-1 to TRBJ2-5; TRBD1 agrees with 9 junctional bases. Sample: blood. The nucleotide sequence is TGCAGCATCCGGGACAGGGTGCAAGAGACCCAGTACTTC. This codes for CSIRDRVQETQYF.